This TCR beta chain was recovered during a study of blood T cells in healthy people across ages. Using a J-beta primer mix together with a sample-barcoded 5' primer, a second PCR was run for about 6 to 12 cycles. TCRdb redid the calling of the 5' RACE reads with MiXCR, one entry per CDR3 protein. This table has about 780,000 distinct CDR3 sequences, roughly 24% appearing once. Each sample provided at least 5.5 micrograms of extracted total RNA. The CDR3 runs to 16 residues. Germline V gives CDR1 SGHAT, CDR2 FQNNGV. J gave up 4 bases and V 5 bases, and 13 bases lay outside the gene matches. This sample was shared with a second study, whose subject was T cells of mothers and their children. That report adds: T cell clones that were persistent and microchimeric went undetected.

The sample was blood. The V gene is TRBV11-2, the J gene TRBJ1-2; 7 bases fit TRBD1. The receptor's source is a boy younger than 18 in good health. The CDR3 spells CASSPRLTGTFYGYTF. In DNA, the CDR3 is TGTGCCAGCAGCCCCCGCCTGACAGGGACTTTCTATGGCTACACCTTC.